This TCR beta chain was profiled in a study of tumor-infiltrating lymphocytes in primary liver carcinoma. With about 470 ng total RNA as template and a constant-region primer, TCR beta cDNA was made. Three rounds of nested multiplex PCR with slightly modified ARM-PCR produced TCR beta libraries. Use of TRBV1-TRBV30 forward primers with a C-beta reverse primer characterized the first two PCR rounds, which lasted about 10 cycles each. TCRdb passed the multiplex PCR reads through MiXCR, listing each CDR3 protein once. The repertoire consists of around 120,000 distinct CDR3 sequences, with roughly 69% occurring once and the leading ten covering roughly 8.8%. This clonotype was seen more than once but under ten times. With V trimmed by 7 bases and J by 9 bases, 13 bases remained unmatched. Germline V gene data show CDR1 as MDHEN and CDR2 as SYDVKM. CDR3 length: 15 amino acids. Co-extraction of both nucleic acids (RNA and DNA) used about 20-34 mg of unsorted bulk tissue.

The rearrangement links TRBV28 to TRBJ1-5; 9 nucleotides match TRBD1. The sample consisted of liver tumor tissue from sampling region 1. The subset was: tumor region T1, superior pole. This clonotype was obtained from a woman aged 55 to 70 with primary liver carcinoma and hepatitis B virus infection. The CDR3 loop is CASTPTPGTGTPQHF. CDR3 nucleotides: TGTGCCAGCACCCCAACCCCCGGGACAGGGACGCCCCAGCATTTT.